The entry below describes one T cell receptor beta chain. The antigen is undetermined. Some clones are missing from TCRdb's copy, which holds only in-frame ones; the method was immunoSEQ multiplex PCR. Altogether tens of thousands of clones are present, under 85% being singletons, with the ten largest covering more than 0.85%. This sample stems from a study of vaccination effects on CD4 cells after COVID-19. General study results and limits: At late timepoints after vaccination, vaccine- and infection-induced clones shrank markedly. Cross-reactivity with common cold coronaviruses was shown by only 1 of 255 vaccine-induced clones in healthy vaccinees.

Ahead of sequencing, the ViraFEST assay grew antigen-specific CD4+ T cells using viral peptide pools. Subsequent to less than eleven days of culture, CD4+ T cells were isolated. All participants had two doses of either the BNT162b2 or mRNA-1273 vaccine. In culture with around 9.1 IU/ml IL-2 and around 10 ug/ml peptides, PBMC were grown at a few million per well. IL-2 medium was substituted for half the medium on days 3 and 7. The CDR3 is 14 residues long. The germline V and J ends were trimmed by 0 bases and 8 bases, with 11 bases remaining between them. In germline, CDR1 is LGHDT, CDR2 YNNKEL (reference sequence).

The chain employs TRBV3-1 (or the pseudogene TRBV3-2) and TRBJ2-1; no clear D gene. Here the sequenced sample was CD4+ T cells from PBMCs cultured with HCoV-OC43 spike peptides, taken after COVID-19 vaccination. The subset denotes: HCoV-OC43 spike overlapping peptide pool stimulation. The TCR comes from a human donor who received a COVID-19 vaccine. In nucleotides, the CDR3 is TGTGCCAGCAGCCAAGATCTACTAAAGGATGAGCAGTTCTTC. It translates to CASSQDLLKDEQFF.